These 23 T cell receptor beta chains came from one sample sequenced in a study of human T cells and chemical hapten exposure. Stated time point: pre-sensitization, week 0. Noted treatment: therapeutic diphenylcyclopropenone sensitization with weekly scalp DPC. MiXCR was run by TCRdb on the RACE reads, yielding one entry per CDR3 protein. The table records 240,000 or so distinct CDR3 sequences, 8.6% of them present only once. Sequences were derived from whole blood, sampled in connection with sensitization to the hapten diphenylcyclopropenone (DPC). These receptors were taken from a woman aged 40-49 years with alopecia areata. Some clones in this sample may be carry-over from other donors' samples.

This clonotype was found many times. This chain links TRBV6-2 or TRBV6-3 with TRBJ2-7, with 11 bases aligning to TRBD2. The CDR3 extends over 15 amino acids. Germline V gene data show CDR1 as MNHEY and CDR2 as SVGEGT. The V and J ends lost 5 bases and 5 bases, in that order; junction bases with no gene match: 8. The CDR3 region is CASSPLGLAVNEQYF. CDR3 coding DNA: TGTGCCAGCAGTCCCCTGGGACTAGCGGTGAACGAGCAGTACTTC.

This clonotype came up a few times. The chain couples TRBV7-6 to TRBJ2-1, with TRBD1 matching over 11 bases. Germline loops: CDR1 SGHVS, CDR2 FNYEAQ. V was clipped by 3 bases and J by 8 bases; unmatched bases: 6. The CDR3 length is 15 residues. The DNA for the CDR3 is TGTGCCAGCAGCTTGGACAGGGGGCGAATTCATGAGCAGTTCTTC. Protein: CASSLDRGRIHEQFF. The complete variable domain, with remaining parts taken from reference TRBV7-6 and TRBJ2-1, reads GAGVSQSPRYKVTKRGQDVALRCDPISGHVSLYWYRQALGQGPEFLTYFNYEAQQDKSGLPNDRFSAERPEGSISTLTIQRTEQRDSAMYRCASSLDRGRIHEQFFGPGTRLTVL.

This clonotype was seen repeatedly, ten times or more. The chain employs TRBV10-3 and TRBJ2-5; D gene uncertain. Deletions cut 2 bases from V and 5 bases from J, with 3 bases between. Germline CDR1 and CDR2: ENHRY and SYGVKD. The CDR3 runs to 11 residues. The CDR3 bases are TGTGCCATCAGTGAGGGGGAGACCCAGTACTTC. It codes for CAISEGETQYF.

The chain uses TRBV7-2 and TRBJ1-5, with 10 nucleotides matching TRBD1. This CDR3 region has 15 residues. Per germline, CDR1 SGHTA and CDR2 FQGNSA. Germline trimming cut 5 bases from V and 6 bases from J; bases unmatched to any gene: 7. CDR3 sequence (DNA): TGTGCCAGCAGCGTATGGGACAGGGGCGGTCAGCCCCAGCATTTT. This gives the protein CASSVWDRGGQPQHF.

This clonotype was observed at least ten times. The rearrangement links TRBV7-9 to TRBJ2-7; the D is unclear. Germline V gene sequence: CDR1 SEHNR, CDR2 FQNEAQ (reference sequence). The CDR3 has 12 residues. Trimming took 2 bases from V and 3 from J, leaving 5 bases between them. The CDR3 protein is CASSLISYEQYF. The CDR3 nucleotides read TGTGCCAGCAGCTTAATTAGCTACGAGCAGTACTTC.

The V call is TRBV6-5, the J call TRBJ2-7; 8 bases line up with TRBD1. The CDR3 spans 15 residues. Germline-derived CDR1 and CDR2 are MNHEY and SVGAGI. V gave up 6 bases and J gave up 0 bases; unmatched junction bases: 7. For the CDR3, the DNA is TGTGCCAGCAGCCAGGGGGCCAGTAGCTCCTACGAGCAGTACTTC. Its protein is CASSQGASSSYEQYF.

The chain employs TRBV29-1 and TRBJ2-3; possible D gene TRBD1, 5 bases. Trimming shortened V by 7 bases and J by 4 bases, and 18 bases separated the two germline ends. Germline CDR1 and CDR2: SQVTM and ANQGSEA. This CDR3 has 14 amino acids. The CDR3 DNA reads as TGCAGCGCAATCCTAGGAGACAGACCAGATACGCAGTATTTT. Amino acid sequence: CSAILGDRPDTQYF.

This chain connects TRBV5-1 to TRBJ2-3, with D unclear. CDR1 and CDR2 from the germline V gene are SGHRS and YFSETQ. The V end lost 6 bases, the J end lost 0 bases, and 14 bases lay between the germline ends. The CDR3 loop spans 15 amino acids. The CDR3 region has the DNA TGCGCCAGCAATCGCGGCGGCACTAGCACAGATACGCAGTATTTT. It specifies CASNRGGTSTDTQYF.

There are a few counts of this clonotype. The V gene is TRBV27, the J gene TRBJ2-7, with 8 bases aligning to TRBD2. V shed 5 bases and J 4 bases; nucleotides not matched to a gene: 13. Germline-derived CDR1 and CDR2 are MNHEY and SMNVEV (reference sequence). CDR3 size: 16 residues. The CDR3 DNA reads as TGTGCCAGCAGTCCAAGGTCTAGCGGGTCAGGATACGAGCAGTACTTC. Its translation is CASSPRSSGSGYEQYF.

This clonotype was recorded many times. The chain combines TRBV4-1 with TRBJ2-7; maybe TRBD1 (6 bases). The CDR3 is made up of 13 amino acids. Trimming stripped 2 bases from V and 6 bases from J, with 11 bases between. The germline V gene has CDR1 MGHRA and CDR2 YSYEKL. CDR3 bases: TGCGCCAGCAGCCAAAGGACAGATCTCGAGCAGTACTTC. As protein: CASSQRTDLEQYF.

This clonotype was detected only a few times. The rearrangement links TRBV28 to TRBJ2-5; D gene ambiguous. Germline V lookup: CDR1 MDHEN, CDR2 SYDVKM. CDR3 length: 15 amino acids. Trimming shortened V by 2 bases and J by 5 bases, and 15 bases separated the two germline ends. CDR3 residues: CASSLSDHQRETQYF. CDR3 DNA: TGTGCCAGCAGTTTAAGTGACCACCAGAGGGAGACCCAGTACTTC. Combining the CDR3 with reference TRBV28 and TRBJ2-5 gives the whole variable domain DVKVTQSSRYLVKRTGEKVFLECVQDMDHENMFWYRQDPGLGLRLIYFSYDVKMKEKGDIPEGYSVSREKKERFSLILESASTNQTSMYLCASSLSDHQRETQYFGPGTRLLVL.

This clonotype occurred a few times. The V and J genes are TRBV7-2 and TRBJ2-7, with 7 bases aligning to TRBD2. The V and J ends lost 6 bases and 0 bases, in that order; junction bases with no gene match: 8. Germline CDR1 is SGHTA and CDR2 is FQGNSA. This CDR3 is 15 amino acids long. The CDR3 coding sequence is TGTGCCAGCAGTAAGGCGGGAGCCCTCTCCTACGAGCAGTACTTC. Residues: CASSKAGALSYEQYF.

This chain joins TRBV30 and TRBJ2-1; 10 bases align to TRBD1. Germline loops: CDR1 GTSNPN, CDR2 SVGIG (reference sequence). J gave up 4 bases and V 8 bases, and 11 bases lay outside the gene matches. CDR3 length equals 15 residues. CDR3 coding DNA: TGTGCCGGAAGCTACCGGGACAGGGGATACAATGAGCAGTTCTTC. The encoded protein is CAGSYRDRGYNEQFF.

The genes are TRBV14 and TRBJ2-2, with TRBD2 identical over 12 bases. Trimming at V came to 6 bases and at J to 6 bases, leaving 5 bases not matched to a gene. Germline CDR1 reads SGHDN; CDR2 reads FVKESK. This CDR3 region has 15 residues. This CDR3 reads CASRTSGSVAGELFF. The CDR3 bases are TGTGCCAGCAGGACTAGCGGGAGTGTGGCCGGGGAGCTGTTTTTT. Full variable domain (outside the CDR3, taken from reference TRBV14 and TRBJ2-2): EAGVTQFPSHSVIEKGQTVTLRCDPISGHDNLYWYRRVMGKEIKFLLHFVKESKQDESGMPNNRFLAERTGGTYSTLKVQPAELEDSGVYFCASRTSGSVAGELFFGEGSRLTVL.

This clonotype appeared many times. The CDR3 region has the DNA TGCGCCAGCAGCTTAGGGGAACAGGGATCGGGCGGCTACACCTTC. It codes for CASSLGEQGSGGYTF. The chain joins TRBV5-1 to TRBJ1-2; weak D call: TRBD1 (6 bases). Germline values: CDR1 SGHRS, CDR2 YFSETQ. This CDR3 spans 15 amino acids. Trimming stripped 2 bases from V and 8 bases from J, with 19 bases between.

This chain connects TRBV20-1 to TRBJ2-7; D call uncertain. The CDR3 totals 12 residues. Germline V gene data show CDR1 as DFQATT and CDR2 as SNEGSKA (reference sequence). V was shortened by 1 base and J by 1 base, with 5 bases between the two germline ends. Here the CDR3 reads CSARGGSYEQYF. The CDR3 nucleotides read TGCAGTGCTAGAGGCGGTTCCTACGAGCAGTACTTC.

In its sample, this clonotype was seen a few times. This chain uses TRBV28 with TRBJ1-5, with no clear D. Per the germline V gene, CDR1 is MDHEN and CDR2 is SYDVKM. Trimming pared 3 bases from V and 0 bases from J, leaving 9 bases between. This CDR3 spans 15 amino acids. The CDR3 reads CASSFGGYSNQPQHF. CDR3 coding DNA: TGTGCCAGCAGTTTTGGAGGGTATAGCAATCAGCCCCAGCATTTT.

The rearrangement uses TRBV6-5 and TRBJ2-3, with D hard to call. CDR3 size: 14 residues. The V end lost 0 bases, the J end lost 0 bases, and 4 bases lay between the germline ends. Germline V gene sequence: CDR1 MNHEY, CDR2 SVGAGI. As DNA, the CDR3 is TGTGCCAGCAGTTACTCTGAGAGCACAGATACGCAGTATTTT. Translating gives CASSYSESTDTQYF.

In this sample, this clonotype turned up many times. The gene calls are TRBV29-1 and TRBJ2-6, with D hard to call. Trimming shortened V by 4 bases and J by 1 base, and 11 bases separated the two germline ends. The CDR3 sequence is 15 residues long. Germline assignment: CDR1 SQVTM and CDR2 ANQGSEA. This chain's CDR3 is CSVGSGYSGANVLTF. The CDR3 DNA reads TGCAGCGTTGGGTCCGGATATTCTGGGGCCAACGTCCTGACTTTC. Variable domain in full (rest from reference TRBV29-1 and TRBJ2-6): SAVISQKPSRDICQRGTSLTIQCQVDSQVTMMFWYRQQPGQSLTLIATANQGSEATYESGFVIDKFPISRPNLTFSTLTVSNMSPEDSSIYLCSVGSGYSGANVLTFGAGSRLTVL.

V usage is TRBV12-3 or TRBV12-4 and J usage is TRBJ1-2; 7 bases are a match to TRBD1. CDR3 size: 13 residues. The ends lost 1 base at V and 12 bases at J; junction bases unmatched: 8. In nucleotides, the CDR3 is TGTGCCAGCAGTTTAGAGGGACAGAGCGGGGACACCTTC. Translated, it gives CASSLEGQSGDTF.

Here the CDR3 reads CASSMGGGYEQYF. The CDR3, as DNA: TGCGCCAGCAGCATGGGAGGAGGGTACGAGCAGTACTTC. The rearrangement uses TRBV5-1 and TRBJ2-7; D might be TRBD2 (6 bases). Looked up from germline, CDR1 is SGHRS and CDR2 is YFSETQ. Between the trimmed V and J ends, which lost 4 bases and 4 bases, there was a span of 12 bases. CDR3 length: 13 residues.

This clonotype has only a few counts. This chain connects TRBV28 to TRBJ1-2; 7 bases line up with TRBD1. Germline V gene sequence: CDR1 MDHEN, CDR2 SYDVKM. The CDR3 spans 15 residues. Germline trimming cut 3 bases from V and 4 bases from J; bases unmatched to any gene: 8. Here the CDR3 reads CASSFGTAGVYGYTF. For the CDR3, the DNA is TGTGCCAGCAGTTTCGGGACAGCCGGCGTCTATGGCTACACCTTC.

At least ten counts were recorded for this clonotype. The gene calls are TRBV7-2 and TRBJ2-3; no clear D gene. Trimming took off 8 bases at V and 4 bases at J, with 19 bases between the two ends. From germline, CDR1 is SGHTA and CDR2 FQGNSA. This CDR3 region has 15 residues. CDR3 sequence reads: CASASGNQAADTQYF. The CDR3 bases are TGTGCCAGCGCGTCCGGAAATCAGGCGGCAGATACGCAGTATTTT.